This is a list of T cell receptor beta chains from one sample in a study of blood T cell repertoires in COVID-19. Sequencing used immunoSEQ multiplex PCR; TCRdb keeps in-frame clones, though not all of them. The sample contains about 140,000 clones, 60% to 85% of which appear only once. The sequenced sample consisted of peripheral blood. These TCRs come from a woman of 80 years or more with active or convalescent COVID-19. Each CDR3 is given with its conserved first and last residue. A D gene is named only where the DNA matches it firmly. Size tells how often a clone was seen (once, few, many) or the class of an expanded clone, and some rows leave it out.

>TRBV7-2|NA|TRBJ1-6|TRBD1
TGTGCCAGCGGGACAGAAACCTATAATTCACCCCTCCACTTT
CASGTETYNSPLHF
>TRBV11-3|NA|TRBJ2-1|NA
TGTGCCAGCAGCGCGGGACCCAGTGGTAATGAGCAGTTCTTC
CASSAGPSGNEQFF
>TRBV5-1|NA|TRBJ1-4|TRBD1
TGCGCCAGCAGCAGGGACAGCTCGGGTGAAAAACTGTTTTTT
CASSRDSSGEKLFF
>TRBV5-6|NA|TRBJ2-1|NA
TGTGCCAGCAGCTTGCATGGCGGGGCCGTGGACAATGAGCAGTTCTTC
CASSLHGGAVDNEQFF
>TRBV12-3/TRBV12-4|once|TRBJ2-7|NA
TGTGCCAGCAGCCCCCGCGTCACCTACGAGCAGTACTTC
CASSPRVTYEQYF
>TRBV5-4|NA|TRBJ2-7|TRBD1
TGTGCCAGCAGCTTGGGTGGGACAGGGGGCTACGAGCAGTACTTC
CASSLGGTGGYEQYF
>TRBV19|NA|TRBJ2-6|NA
TGTGCCAGTAGTGGTTGGCTAGCGTCTGGGGCCAACGTCCTGACTTTC
CASSGWLASGANVLTF
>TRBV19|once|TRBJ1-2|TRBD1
TGTGCCAGTAGTCGTGACAGGGTCGGAGGCTACACCTTC
CASSRDRVGGYTF
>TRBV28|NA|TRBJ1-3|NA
TGTGCCAGCCGCTGGGGGGTGCCCTCTGGAAACACCATATATTTT
CASRWGVPSGNTIYF
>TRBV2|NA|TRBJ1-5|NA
TGTGCCAGCACGTCAGGGTCGGAGGGGCAGCCCCAGCATTTT
CASTSGSEGQPQHF
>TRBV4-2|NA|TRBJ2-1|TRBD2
TGTGCCAGCAGCCACGGGACTAGCGGGGGGGCCTACAATGAGCAGTTCTTC
CASSHGTSGGAYNEQFF
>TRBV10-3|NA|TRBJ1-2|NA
TGTGCCGTGGACCGGCAATACGGGAGTGGCTACACCTTC
CAVDRQYGSGYTF
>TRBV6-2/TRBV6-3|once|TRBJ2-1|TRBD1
TGTGCCAGCAGTTCCGGGACAGGGGGCTTCTACAATGAGCAGTTCTTC
CASSSGTGGFYNEQFF
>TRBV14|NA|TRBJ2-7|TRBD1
TGTGCCAGCAGCCAATCCTTGGGACAGGGCCACGAGCAGTACTTC
CASSQSLGQGHEQYF
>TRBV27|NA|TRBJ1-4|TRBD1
TGTGCCAGCAGTTTAATCGGGCAGGGGGCGAATAATGAAAAACTGTTTTTT
CASSLIGQGANNEKLFF
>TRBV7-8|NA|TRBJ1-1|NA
TGTGCCAGCGGCCGGGGTGCAGGGTGGACTGAAGCTTTCTTT
CASGRGAGWTEAFF
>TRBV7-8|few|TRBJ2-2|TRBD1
TGTGCCAGCAGCTTCCGGGACAGGGCCACCGGGGAGCTGTTTTTT
CASSFRDRATGELFF
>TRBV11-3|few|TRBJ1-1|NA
TGTGCCAGCAGCTTAGGTATCGGGGCTGAAGCTTTCTTT
CASSLGIGAEAFF
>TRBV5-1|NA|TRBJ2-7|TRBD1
TGCGCCAGCAGCTCGGGACAGGGTATCTACGAGCAGTACTTC
CASSSGQGIYEQYF
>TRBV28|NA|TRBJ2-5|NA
TGTGCCAGCAGTGGCTCAGTAGAGACCCAGTACTTC
CASSGSVETQYF
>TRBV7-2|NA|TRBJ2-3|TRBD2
TGTGCCAGCAGCCCGGGACTAGCGACAGATACGCAGTATTTT
CASSPGLATDTQYF
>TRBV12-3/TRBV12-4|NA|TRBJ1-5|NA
TGTGCCAGCAGTTATCAGTCCAATCAGCCCCAGCATTTT
CASSYQSNQPQHF
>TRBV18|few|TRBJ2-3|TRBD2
TGTGCCAGCTCACCTCTCCGGGGTAGCGGGGCTAGCACAGATACGCAGTATTTT
CASSPLRGSGASTDTQYF
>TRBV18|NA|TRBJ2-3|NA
TGTGCCAGCTCAGGAAGGCAGGGTCGCACAGATACGCAGTATTTT
CASSGRQGRTDTQYF
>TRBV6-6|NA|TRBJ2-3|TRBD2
TGTGCCAGCAGTCCTCTTACTAGCGGGGGGGCCCCCACAGATACGCAGTATTTT
CASSPLTSGGAPTDTQYF
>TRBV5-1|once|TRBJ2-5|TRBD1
TGCGCCAGCAGCCCGGACGGGACAGCCCAAGAGACCCAGTACTTC
CASSPDGTAQETQYF
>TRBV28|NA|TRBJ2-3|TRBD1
TGTGCCAGCAGTTCTCCGGGACAGAACACAGATACGCAGTATTTT
CASSSPGQNTDTQYF
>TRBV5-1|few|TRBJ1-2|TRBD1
TGCGCCAGCAGCGCGGACAGGGCGAGGGGCTACACCTTC
CASSADRARGYTF
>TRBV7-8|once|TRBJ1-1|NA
TGTGCCAGCAGCTTTGGGCGGGGGAGGATGAACACTGAAGCTTTCTTT
CASSFGRGRMNTEAFF
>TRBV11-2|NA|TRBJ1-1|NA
TGTGCCAGCAGCTTAGAGGGGCGTGAGAACACTGAAGCTTTCTTT
CASSLEGRENTEAFF
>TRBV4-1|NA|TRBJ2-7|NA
TGCGCCAGCAGCCAATTAACAGGGCCCTACGAGCAGTACTTC
CASSQLTGPYEQYF
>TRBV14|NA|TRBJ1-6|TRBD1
TGTGCCAGCAGCCAAGCCCGTGGGACAGGGGTGGGTTCACCCCTCCACTTT
CASSQARGTGVGSPLHF
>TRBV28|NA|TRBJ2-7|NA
TGTGCCAGCAGTTTAGTAGGTGACAGCTCCTACGAGCAGTACTTC
CASSLVGDSSYEQYF
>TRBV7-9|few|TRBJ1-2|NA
TGTGCCAGCAGCTCTCGGATTGGAGGGATCTATGGCTACACCTTC
CASSSRIGGIYGYTF
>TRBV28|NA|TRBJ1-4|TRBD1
TGTGCCAGCAGTTTGGGGGACAGGGGGTCGAGGAAACTGTTTTTT
CASSLGDRGSRKLFF
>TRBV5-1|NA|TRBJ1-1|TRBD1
TGCGCCAGCAGGATAGGCGGGACAGGCAACACTGAAGCTTTCTTT
CASRIGGTGNTEAFF